The T cell receptor (beta chain) under discussion was sequenced for a study of blood T cell repertoires in COVID-19. Concerning this clone: This CDR3 is also generated by other DNA sequences in the sample.

Germline lookup yields CDR1 MDHEN and CDR2 SYDVKM. The CDR3 contains 14 residues. After removal of 10 bases from V and 2 bases from J, the junction contained 6 bases not matched to a gene. The method was immunoSEQ multiplex PCR; TCRdb's version includes in-frame clones alone and lacks a portion of them. The repertoire holds tens of thousands of clones, with 65% to 90% as singletons. The V call is TRBV28, the J call TRBJ1-5, with 9 bases identical to TRBD1. Sequencing used peripheral blood. This clonotype was sampled from an elderly woman with active or convalescent COVID-19. This chain's CDR3 is CATWDRAGNQPQHF. DNA of the CDR3: TGTGCCACCTGGGACAGGGCAGGCAATCAGCCCCAGCATTTT.